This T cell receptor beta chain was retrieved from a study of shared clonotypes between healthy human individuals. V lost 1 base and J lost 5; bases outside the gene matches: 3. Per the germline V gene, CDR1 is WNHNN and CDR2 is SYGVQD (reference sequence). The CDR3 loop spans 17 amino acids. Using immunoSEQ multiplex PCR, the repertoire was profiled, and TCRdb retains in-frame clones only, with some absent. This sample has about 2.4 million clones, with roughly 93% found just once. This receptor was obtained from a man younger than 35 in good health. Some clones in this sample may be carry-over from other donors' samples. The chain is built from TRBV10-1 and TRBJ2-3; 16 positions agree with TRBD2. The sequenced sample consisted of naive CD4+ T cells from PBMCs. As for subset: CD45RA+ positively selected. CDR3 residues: CASSEWGLAGGKDTQYF. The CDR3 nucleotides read TGCGCCAGCAGTGAGTGGGGACTAGCGGGAGGGAAAGATACGCAGTATTTT.